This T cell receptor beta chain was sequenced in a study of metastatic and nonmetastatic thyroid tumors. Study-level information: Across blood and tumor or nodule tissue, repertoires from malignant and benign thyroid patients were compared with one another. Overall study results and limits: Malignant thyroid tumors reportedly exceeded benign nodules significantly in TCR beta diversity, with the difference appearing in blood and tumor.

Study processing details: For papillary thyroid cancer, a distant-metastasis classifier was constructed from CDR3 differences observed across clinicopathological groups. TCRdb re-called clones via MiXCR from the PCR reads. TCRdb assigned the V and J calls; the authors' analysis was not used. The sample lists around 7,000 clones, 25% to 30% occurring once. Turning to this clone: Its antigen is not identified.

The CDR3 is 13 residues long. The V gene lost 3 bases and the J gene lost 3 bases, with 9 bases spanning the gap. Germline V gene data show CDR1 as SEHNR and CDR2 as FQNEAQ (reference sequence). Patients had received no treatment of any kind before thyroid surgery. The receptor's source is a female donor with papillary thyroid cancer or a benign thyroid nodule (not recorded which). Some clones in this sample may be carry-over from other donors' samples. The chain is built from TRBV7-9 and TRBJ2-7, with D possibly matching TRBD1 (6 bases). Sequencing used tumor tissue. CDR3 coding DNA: TGTGCCAGCAGCTTCGGACAGCTCTACGAGCAGTACTTC. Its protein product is CASSFGQLYEQYF.